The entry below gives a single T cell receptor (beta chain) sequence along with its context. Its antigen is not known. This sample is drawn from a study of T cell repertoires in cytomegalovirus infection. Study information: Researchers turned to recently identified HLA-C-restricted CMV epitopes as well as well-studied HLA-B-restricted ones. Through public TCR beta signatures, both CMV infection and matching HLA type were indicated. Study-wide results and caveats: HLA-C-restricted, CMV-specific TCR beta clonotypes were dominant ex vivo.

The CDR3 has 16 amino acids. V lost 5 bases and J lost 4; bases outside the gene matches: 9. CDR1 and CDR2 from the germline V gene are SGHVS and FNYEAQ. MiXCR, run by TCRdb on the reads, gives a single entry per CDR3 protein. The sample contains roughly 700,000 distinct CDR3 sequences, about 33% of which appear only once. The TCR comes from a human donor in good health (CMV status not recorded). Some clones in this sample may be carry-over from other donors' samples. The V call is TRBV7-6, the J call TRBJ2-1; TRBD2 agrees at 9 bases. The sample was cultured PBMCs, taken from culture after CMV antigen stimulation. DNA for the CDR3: TGTGCCAGCAGCCCAACTCAGCGGGGGGTTTACAATGAGCAGTTCTTC. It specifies CASSPTQRGVYNEQFF.